What follows describes a single TCR beta chain. Within 2 weeks before study entry, exposed participants met a COVID-19 case. V lost 5 bases to trimming and J lost 5 bases, with 12 bases between them. The V gene's germline CDR1 is SGHDN and CDR2 FVKESK. The CDR3 sequence is 14 residues long. Authors' analysis steps: Amplification with reference gene primers provided the estimates of nucleated cell counts. Repertoires were generated with immunoSEQ multiplex PCR, while TCRdb's copy carries only in-frame clones and drops some. V, J and clone size are those of that table, while D and trimming were read from the DNA. The table includes about 200,000 clones, 65% to 90% detected once. The data belong to a study of blood T cell repertoires in COVID-19.

The sequence was obtained from a woman in her thirties who had been exposed to COVID-19. Sequenced input: PBMCs or T cells enriched from blood (not recorded which). The chain employs TRBV14 and TRBJ2-2; perhaps TRBD2 as D (6 bases). CDR3 nucleotides: TGTGCCAGCAGCAAAAGCGCGGGAACCGGGGAGCTGTTTTTT. This translates into CASSKSAGTGELFF.